This T cell receptor (beta chain) came from a study of shared clonotypes between healthy human individuals. Study-level findings and limits: An anticipated effect of sequencing depth on clonotype sharing among donors was recognized.

An assay was performed, and its level was deep. Clones were sequenced by immunoSEQ multiplex PCR, and TCRdb holds only the in-frame ones, with some missing. The table includes approximately 640,000 clones, less than 95% detected once. As to this clone: Antigen: not known.

CDR1 and CDR2 from the germline V gene are MDHEN and SYDVKM. V lost 3 bases and J lost 3, with 14 bases in between. CDR3 length: 16 amino acids. The clonotype comes from a man aged 18 to 30 in good health. Some clones in this sample may be carry-over from other donors' samples. V and J are TRBV28 and TRBJ2-2; a weak D match, TRBD2 (6 bases). The sample taken for sequencing was memory CD8+ T cells from PBMCs. This sample's subset: CD45RO+ cells pooled with CCR7-negative TemRA cells. CDR3: CASSFPRDLDTGELFF. In nucleotides, the CDR3 is TGTGCCAGCAGTTTCCCTCGGGACTTAGACACCGGGGAGCTGTTTTTT.